This TCR beta chain was identified during a study of cytomegalovirus exposure and HLA in healthy donors. Produced via immunoSEQ multiplex PCR; TCRdb's table is partial and in-frame only. The sample lists approximately 200,000 clones, about 81% occurring once. From germline, CDR1 is MNHEY and CDR2 SMNVEV (reference sequence). The CDR3 has 14 amino acids. V was pared by 2 bases and J by 6 bases, with 8 bases between. This clone has a handful of counts. Sequencing was performed on PBMCs. This chain joins TRBV27 and TRBJ1-6; the D is unclear. The TCR originated in a woman in her twenties or thirties in good health and CMV-seronegative. CDR3 DNA sequence: TGTGCCAGCAGTTTACCCAATTCTAATTCACCCCTCCACTTT. Protein: CASSLPNSNSPLHF.